Listed below are T cell receptor beta chains from one sample, sequenced in a study of blood T cell repertoires in COVID-19. Repertoires were generated with immunoSEQ multiplex PCR, while TCRdb's copy carries only in-frame clones and drops some. Counted here are approximately 54,000 clones, roughly 82% occurring once; the ten biggest clones make up approximately 15%. Specimen: peripheral blood. These receptors originate from a human donor in a cohort sampled during active COVID-19. CDR3s include the opening cysteine and the closing phenylalanine or tryptophan. A D gene is named only where the DNA matches it firmly. Clone size is not always given. Where it is, it says once, few, many or a class for expanded clones.

D gene	clone size	V gene	J gene	CDR3 protein	CDR3 DNA
TRBD1	-	TRBV27	TRBJ1-6	CASSFYRTGTGYNSPLHF	TGTGCCAGCAGTTTCTACCGAACCGGGACAGGGTACAATTCACCCCTCCACTTT
TRBD2	-	TRBV25-1	TRBJ2-1	CASSDPGTSASEQFF	TGTGCCAGCAGTGACCCCGGGACTAGCGCCAGTGAGCAGTTCTTC
-	-	TRBV3-1/TRBV3-2	TRBJ1-5	CASSQRRGNQPQHF	TGTGCCAGCAGCCAACGGAGGGGCAATCAGCCCCAGCATTTT
-	-	TRBV7-3	TRBJ2-2	CASSLGGTGELFF	TGTGCCAGCAGCTTAGGAGGCACCGGGGAGCTGTTTTTT
TRBD2	-	TRBV19	TRBJ2-2	CASSTSGGAFTGELFF	TGTGCCAGTAGCACTAGCGGGGGGGCATTCACCGGGGAGCTGTTTTTT
TRBD2	few	TRBV5-4	TRBJ2-7	CASSPGTSGTYEQYF	TGTGCCAGCAGCCCAGGGACTAGCGGGACATACGAGCAGTACTTC
-	-	TRBV5-1	TRBJ2-4	CASSLGRGWEDIQYF	TGCGCCAGCAGCTTGGGGAGGGGATGGGAGGACATTCAGTACTTC
TRBD2	-	TRBV5-8	TRBJ2-7	CASSPRRYLAESTYEQYF	TGTGCCAGCAGTCCGCGTAGATACCTAGCGGAATCGACCTACGAGCAGTACTTC
-	-	TRBV4-3	TRBJ2-5	CASSQSLEQETQYF	TGCGCCAGCAGCCAATCGCTAGAGCAAGAGACCCAGTACTTC
TRBD2	-	TRBV7-3	TRBJ2-1	CASSPGTSGGQYNEQFF	TGTGCCAGCAGCCCTGGGACTAGCGGGGGGCAGTACAATGAGCAGTTCTTC
TRBD1	once	TRBV5-5	TRBJ1-2	CASSRDRGMRGYTF	TGTGCCAGCTCCCGAGACAGGGGTATGCGGGGCTACACCTTC
TRBD2	few	TRBV4-2	TRBJ2-3	CASSQDQVTSGYSTDTQYF	TGTGCCAGCAGCCAAGATCAGGTTACTAGCGGGTATAGCACAGATACGCAGTATTTT
-	-	TRBV10-3	TRBJ2-2	CAISSGQNTGELFF	TGTGCCATCAGCTCCGGACAGAACACCGGGGAGCTGTTTTTT
-	-	TRBV18	TRBJ1-2	CASSPYGRVDGYTF	TGTGCCAGCTCACCATATGGCAGGGTGGATGGCTACACCTTC
TRBD1	-	TRBV2	TRBJ1-2	CASSRDSYGYTF	TGTGCCAGCAGTCGGGACAGCTATGGCTACACCTTC
TRBD2	-	TRBV19	TRBJ2-7	CASSIFSGRNFDEQYF	TGTGCCAGTAGTATTTTCAGCGGGAGGAATTTCGACGAGCAGTACTTC
TRBD1	-	TRBV6-5	TRBJ2-7	CASIRGQGSYEQYF	TGTGCCAGCATTCGGGGACAGGGGTCCTACGAGCAGTACTTC
TRBD2	-	TRBV2	TRBJ2-1	CASSEGLGLAGYNEQFF	TGTGCCAGCAGTGAAGGACTCGGACTAGCGGGATACAATGAGCAGTTCTTC
TRBD1	-	TRBV5-1	TRBJ1-6	CASSQEGAGNSPLHF	TGCGCCAGCAGCCAAGAGGGGGCAGGAAATTCACCCCTCCACTTT
-	few	TRBV12-3/TRBV12-4	TRBJ1-5	CASTGFSNQPQHF	TGTGCCAGCACAGGTTTTAGCAATCAGCCCCAGCATTTT
-	-	TRBV6-2/TRBV6-3	TRBJ2-5	CASSFDKQETQYF	TGTGCCAGCAGTTTTGACAAGCAAGAGACCCAGTACTTC
-	-	TRBV4-1	TRBJ1-4	CASSQVRAVGTNEKLFF	TGCGCCAGCAGCCAAGTCAGGGCGGTTGGAACTAATGAAAAACTGTTTTTT
TRBD2	few	TRBV3-1/TRBV3-2	TRBJ2-5	CASSQRGTSEETQYF	TGTGCCAGCAGCCAGAGGGGCACTAGCGAAGAGACCCAGTACTTC
-	-	TRBV2	TRBJ1-2	CASSEEADIFYGYTF	TGTGCCAGCAGTGAAGAGGCGGACATATTCTATGGCTACACCTTC
TRBD1	-	TRBV6-4	TRBJ2-2	CASSVRGGAPGELFF	TGTGCCAGCAGTGTCCGAGGGGGCGCGCCCGGGGAGCTGTTTTTT
-	-	TRBV5-1	TRBJ1-2	CASSLTTGSGYTF	TGCGCCAGCAGCTTGACAACAGGGTCTGGCTACACCTTC
-	-	TRBV5-6	TRBJ1-1	CASSLGGHLLYRFEAFF	TGTGCCAGCAGCTTGGGTGGACACCTCTTATACCGATTTGAAGCTTTCTTT
-	-	TRBV11-2	TRBJ1-1	CASSLQIQGEAFF	TGTGCCAGCAGCTTACAAATCCAGGGAGAAGCTTTCTTT
TRBD2	few	TRBV2	TRBJ2-7	CASSRLAGGSYEQYF	TGTGCCAGCAGTCGACTAGCGGGGGGCTCCTACGAGCAGTACTTC
TRBD1	-	TRBV2	TRBJ1-1	CASSGDSNTEAFF	TGTGCCAGCAGTGGGGACAGCAACACTGAAGCTTTCTTT
TRBD1	-	TRBV2	TRBJ1-6	CASSERDRERSPLHF	TGTGCCAGCAGTGAGCGGGACAGGGAACGTTCACCCCTCCACTTT
-	once	TRBV7-2	TRBJ2-2	CASSSRMKAGELFF	TGTGCCAGCAGCTCCCGAATGAAAGCGGGGGAGCTGTTTTTT
TRBD1	-	TRBV10-3	TRBJ2-7	CAISDTQGDEQYF	TGTGCCATCAGTGACACCCAGGGGGACGAGCAGTACTTC
-	-	TRBV25-1	TRBJ1-1	CASSDRQLNTEAFF	TGTGCCAGCAGTGACCGACAGCTTAACACTGAAGCTTTCTTT
-	few	TRBV14	TRBJ2-2	CASSQASAYTGELFF	TGTGCCAGCAGCCAAGCTAGCGCCTACACCGGGGAGCTGTTTTTT
-	-	TRBV7-2	TRBJ2-1	CASSLFGFSGEQFF	TGTGCCAGCAGCTTATTCGGGTTCTCTGGGGAGCAGTTCTTC
-	-	TRBV6-5	TRBJ1-3	CASRADNSGNTIYF	TGTGCCAGCAGAGCCGACAACTCTGGAAACACCATATATTTT
TRBD1	-	TRBV19	TRBJ1-4	CASSKGAGWTNEKLFF	TGTGCCAGTAGTAAGGGGGCTGGGTGGACTAATGAAAAACTGTTTTTT
-	-	TRBV7-2	TRBJ2-1	CASSVRGGATYNEQFF	TGTGCCAGCAGCGTGAGGGGGGGAGCAACCTACAATGAGCAGTTCTTC
-	-	TRBV7-6	TRBJ2-3	CASSLVAQASTDTQYF	TGTGCCAGCAGCTTAGTTGCGCAGGCGAGCACAGATACGCAGTATTTT